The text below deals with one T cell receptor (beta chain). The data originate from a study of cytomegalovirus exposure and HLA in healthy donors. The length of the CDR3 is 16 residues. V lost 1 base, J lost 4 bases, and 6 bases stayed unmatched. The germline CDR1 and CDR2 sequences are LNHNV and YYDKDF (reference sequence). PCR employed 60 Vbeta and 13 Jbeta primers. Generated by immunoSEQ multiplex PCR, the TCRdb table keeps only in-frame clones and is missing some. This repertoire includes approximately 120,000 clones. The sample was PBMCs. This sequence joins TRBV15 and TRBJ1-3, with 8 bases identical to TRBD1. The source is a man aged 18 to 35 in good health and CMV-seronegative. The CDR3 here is CATSRGHRGGGNTIYF. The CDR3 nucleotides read TGTGCCACCAGCAGAGGTCACAGGGGGGGAGGAAACACCATATATTTT.